The 3 T cell receptor beta chains reported below all come from one sample, sequenced in a study of T cell repertoires in cytomegalovirus infection. Using its own MiXCR run on the reads, TCRdb lists one record per CDR3 protein. The sample lists about 920,000 distinct CDR3 sequences, approximately 30% occurring once. These receptors have no identified antigens. The source was cultured CD8+ T cells from PBMCs, collected from culture after CMV antigen stimulation. The receptors derive from a human donor in good health (CMV status not recorded). Some clones in this sample may be carry-over from other donors' samples.

This sequence joins TRBV7-9 and TRBJ2-7; 12 bases fit TRBD1. The germline V gene has CDR1 SEHNR and CDR2 FQNEAQ (reference sequence). This CDR3 region has 16 residues. Trimming at V came to 3 bases and at J to 6 bases, leaving 9 bases not matched to a gene. This CDR3 reads CASSFPRGQGASEQYF. CDR3 sequence (DNA): TGTGCCAGCAGCTTTCCGCGGGGACAGGGGGCTTCCGAGCAGTACTTC.

At least ten counts were recorded for this clonotype. The chain carries TRBV7-9 and TRBJ2-7; D is unclear. The CDR3 length is 15 residues. Germline lookup yields CDR1 SEHNR and CDR2 FQNEAQ (reference sequence). V was trimmed by 1 base and J by 0 bases, leaving 10 bases between them. CDR3 amino acids: CASSLVGQLSYEQYF. The DNA for the CDR3 is TGTGCCAGCAGCTTAGTAGGCCAGCTCTCCTACGAGCAGTACTTC.

The CDR3 bases are TGTGCCAGCAGTTTCGTTAATAAGGCGGAGACCCAGTACTTC. Encoded protein: CASSFVNKAETQYF. The chain has TRBV12-3 or TRBV12-4 and TRBJ2-5; D unresolved. The V end was cut by 3 bases, the J end by 5 bases, with 13 bases between. The CDR3 covers 14 residues.